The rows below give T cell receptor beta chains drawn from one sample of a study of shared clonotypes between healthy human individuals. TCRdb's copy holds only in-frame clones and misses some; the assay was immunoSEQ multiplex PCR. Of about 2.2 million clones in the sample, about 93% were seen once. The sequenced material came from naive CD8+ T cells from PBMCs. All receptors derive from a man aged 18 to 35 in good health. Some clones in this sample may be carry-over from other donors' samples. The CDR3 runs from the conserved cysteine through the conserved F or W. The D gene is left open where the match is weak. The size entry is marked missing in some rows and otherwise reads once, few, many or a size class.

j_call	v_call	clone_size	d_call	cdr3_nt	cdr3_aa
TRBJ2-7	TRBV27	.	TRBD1	TGTGCCAGCAGCCTAGACCGGGACAGTGTCTACGAGCAGTACTTC	CASSLDRDSVYEQYF
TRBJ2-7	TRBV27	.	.	TGTGCCAGCAGTCTGGACAGCTCCTACGAGCAGTACTTC	CASSLDSSYEQYF
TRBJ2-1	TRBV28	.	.	TGTGCCAGCAGTTTACCCACCGGGGGACGCACTTACAATGAGCAGTTCTTC	CASSLPTGGRTYNEQFF
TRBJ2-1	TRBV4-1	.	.	TGCGCCAGCAGCCAAGTAGGGTTCGGATTCGATGAGCAGTTCTTC	CASSQVGFGFDEQFF
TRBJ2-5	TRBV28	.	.	TGTGCCAGCAGTTTATGGGGGGGCGCCCAAGAGACCCAGTACTTC	CASSLWGGAQETQYF
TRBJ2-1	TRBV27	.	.	TGTGCCAGCAGACCCTTTCTAGCAAGCTCCTACAATGAGCAGTTCTTC	CASRPFLASSYNEQFF
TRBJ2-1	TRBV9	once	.	TGTGCCAGCAGCGTAGTCCCAAGCTCCTACAATGAGCAGTTCTTC	CASSVVPSSYNEQFF
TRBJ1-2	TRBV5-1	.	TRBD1	TGCGCCAGCGAACCGCGGACAGGCGGGGGCTACACCTTC	CASEPRTGGGYTF
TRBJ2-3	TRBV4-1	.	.	TGCGCCAGCAGCCAAGAGGGGTTCGAAGATACGCAGTATTTT	CASSQEGFEDTQYF
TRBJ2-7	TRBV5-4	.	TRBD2	TGTGCCAGCAGCCTGGGACTATCTGCCAACGAGCAGTACTTC	CASSLGLSANEQYF
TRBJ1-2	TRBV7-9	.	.	TGTGCCAGCAGAGTTAAAGGCGACAGTCTCGACTATGGCTACACCTTC	CASRVKGDSLDYGYTF
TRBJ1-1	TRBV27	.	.	TGTGCCAGCAGTTTAGTGAAGGGAATGAACACTGAAGCTTTCTTT	CASSLVKGMNTEAFF
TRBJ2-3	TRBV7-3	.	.	TGTGCCAGCAGCCTGCGTCCGGGACAAACTGTAGATACGCAGTATTTT	CASSLRPGQTVDTQYF